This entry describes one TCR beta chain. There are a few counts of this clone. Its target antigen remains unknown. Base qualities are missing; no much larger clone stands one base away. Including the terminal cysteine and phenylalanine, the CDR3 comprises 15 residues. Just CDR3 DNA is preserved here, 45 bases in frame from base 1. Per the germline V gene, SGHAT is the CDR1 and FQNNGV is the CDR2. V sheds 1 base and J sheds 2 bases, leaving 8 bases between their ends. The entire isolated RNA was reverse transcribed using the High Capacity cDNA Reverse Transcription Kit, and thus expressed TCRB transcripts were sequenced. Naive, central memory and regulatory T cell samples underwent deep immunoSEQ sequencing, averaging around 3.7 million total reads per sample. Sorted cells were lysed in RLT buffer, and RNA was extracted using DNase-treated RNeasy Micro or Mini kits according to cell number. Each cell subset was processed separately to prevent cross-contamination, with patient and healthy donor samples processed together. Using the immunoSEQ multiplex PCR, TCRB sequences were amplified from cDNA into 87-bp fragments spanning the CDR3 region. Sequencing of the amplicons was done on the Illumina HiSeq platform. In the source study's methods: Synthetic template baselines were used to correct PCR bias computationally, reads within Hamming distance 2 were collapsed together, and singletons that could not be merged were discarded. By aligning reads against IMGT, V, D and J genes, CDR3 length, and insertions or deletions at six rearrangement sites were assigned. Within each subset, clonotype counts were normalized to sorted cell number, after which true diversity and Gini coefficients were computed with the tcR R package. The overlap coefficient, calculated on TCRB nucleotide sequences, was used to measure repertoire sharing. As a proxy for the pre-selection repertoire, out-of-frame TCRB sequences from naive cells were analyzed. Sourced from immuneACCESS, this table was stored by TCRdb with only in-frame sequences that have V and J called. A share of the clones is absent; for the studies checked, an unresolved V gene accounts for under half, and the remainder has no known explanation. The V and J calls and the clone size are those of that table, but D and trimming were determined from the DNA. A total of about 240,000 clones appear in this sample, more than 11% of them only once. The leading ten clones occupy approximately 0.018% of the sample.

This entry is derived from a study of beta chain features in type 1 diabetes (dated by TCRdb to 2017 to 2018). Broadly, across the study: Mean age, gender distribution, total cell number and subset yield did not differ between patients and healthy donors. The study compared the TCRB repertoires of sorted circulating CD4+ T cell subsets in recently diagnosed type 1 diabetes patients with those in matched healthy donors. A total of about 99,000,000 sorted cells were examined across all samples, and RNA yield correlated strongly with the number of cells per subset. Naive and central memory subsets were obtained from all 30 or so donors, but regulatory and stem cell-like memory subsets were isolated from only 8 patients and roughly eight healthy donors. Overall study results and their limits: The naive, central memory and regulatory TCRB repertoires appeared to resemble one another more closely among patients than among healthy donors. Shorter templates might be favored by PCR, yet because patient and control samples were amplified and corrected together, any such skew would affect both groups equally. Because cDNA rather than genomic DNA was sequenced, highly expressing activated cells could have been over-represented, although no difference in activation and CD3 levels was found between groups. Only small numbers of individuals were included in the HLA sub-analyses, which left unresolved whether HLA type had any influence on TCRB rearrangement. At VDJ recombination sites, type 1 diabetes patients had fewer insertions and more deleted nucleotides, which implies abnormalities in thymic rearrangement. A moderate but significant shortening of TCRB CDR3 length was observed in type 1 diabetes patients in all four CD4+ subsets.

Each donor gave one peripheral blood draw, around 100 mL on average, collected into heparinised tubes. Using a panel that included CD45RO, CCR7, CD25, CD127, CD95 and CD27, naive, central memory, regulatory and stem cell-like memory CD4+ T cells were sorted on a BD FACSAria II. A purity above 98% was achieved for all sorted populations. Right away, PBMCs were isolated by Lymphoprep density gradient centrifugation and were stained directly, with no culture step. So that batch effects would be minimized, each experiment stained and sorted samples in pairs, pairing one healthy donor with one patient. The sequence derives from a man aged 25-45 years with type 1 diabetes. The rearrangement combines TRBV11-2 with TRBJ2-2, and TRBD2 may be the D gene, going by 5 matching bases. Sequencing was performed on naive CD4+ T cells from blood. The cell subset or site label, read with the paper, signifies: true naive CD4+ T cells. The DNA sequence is TGTGCCAGCAGCTTAGGGACTTACAACACCGGGGAGCTGTTTTTT. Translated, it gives CASSLGTYNTGELFF.